The 14 T cell receptor beta chains given below trace back to one sample, sequenced in a study of CD8 T cells in ankylosing spondylitis. TCRdb reprocessed the 5' RACE reads with MiXCR, giving one entry per CDR3 protein. The sample shows some 220,000 distinct CDR3 sequences, about 10% of them seen only once. The sequencing sample was made of blood, either unsorted or a sorted T cell fraction (not recorded which). The receptors stem from a male donor with ankylosing spondylitis or in good health (not recorded which).

This clonotype was recorded at least ten times. This sequence joins TRBV30 and TRBJ1-4; D may be TRBD1 (6 bases). The CDR3 totals 10 residues. The V end lost 4 bases, the J end lost 12 bases, and 9 bases lay between the germline ends. Germline V gene data show CDR1 as GTSNPN and CDR2 as SVGIG (reference sequence). The CDR3 here is CAWNRQELFF. In DNA form, the CDR3 reads TGTGCCTGGAACAGACAGGAACTGTTTTTT.

Ten or more counts support this clonotype. This chain joins TRBV12-3 or TRBV12-4 and TRBJ2-1, with TRBD2 as a possible D gene (5 bases). With 5 bases removed from V and 5 bases from J, the gap between germline ends came to 16 bases. The CDR3 runs 15 residues. The CDR3 nucleotides read TGTGCCAGCAGTCCACCCCGGAGCGGAAACAATGAGCAGTTCTTC. It encodes CASSPPRSGNNEQFF.

This clonotype was seen more than once but under ten times. The V call is TRBV11-2, the J call TRBJ2-3; 13 bases align to TRBD2. V dropped 5 bases and J dropped 5; count of bases not matched to a gene: 13. Germline CDR1 and CDR2: SGHAT and FQNNGV. CDR3 size: 18 residues. CDR3 nucleotides: TGTGCCAGCAGCGCTGGGGGACTAGCGGGGTATTATGGAGATACGCAGTATTTT. This sequence encodes CASSAGGLAGYYGDTQYF.

This clonotype has a count of ten or more. The CDR3 loop is CASSLWLAGGQDTQYF. The DNA of the CDR3 is TGTGCCAGCAGCTTGTGGCTAGCGGGGGGGCAAGATACGCAGTATTTT. The J gene is TRBJ2-3, the V gene TRBV5-4, with 12 bases identical to TRBD2. This CDR3 comprises 16 residues. V lost 1 base to trimming and J lost 5 bases; unmatched junction nucleotides: 5. Germline V gene lookup returns CDR1 SGHNT and CDR2 YYREEE (reference sequence).

This clonotype came up many times. The rearrangement joins TRBV28 to TRBJ2-1, with D hard to call. The V gene's germline CDR1 is MDHEN and CDR2 SYDVKM. The length of the CDR3 is 15 residues. V gave up 10 bases and J gave up 7 bases, with 23 bases separating them. As DNA, the CDR3 is TGTGCCATATGGGGTCGGCAGACCCTCCAGAATGAGCAGTTCTTC. Protein product: CAIWGRQTLQNEQFF.

This clonotype was counted at least ten times. This chain joins TRBV25-1 and TRBJ2-5; TRBD1 is a possible D gene (5 bases). The ends were cut back, 2 bases at V and 3 bases at J, with 10 bases in the middle. This CDR3 has 14 residues. The germline V gene has CDR1 MGHDK and CDR2 SYGVNS. The CDR3 region has the DNA TGTGCCAGCAGTGAAGGAAAAGGGGAAGAGACCCAGTACTTC. Its protein product is CASSEGKGEETQYF.

This clonotype was counted many times. This rearrangement joins TRBV5-5 to TRBJ2-7, with D possibly called TRBD1 or TRBD2 (7 bases each). Germline-derived CDR1 and CDR2 are SGHKS and YYEKEE (reference sequence). The CDR3 runs 16 residues. V was clipped by 6 bases and J by 0 bases, with 19 bases between them. DNA for the CDR3: TGTGCCAGCACCCCGGGGGGACAGACGAACTCCTACGAGCAGTACTTC. This encodes CASTPGGQTNSYEQYF.

This clonotype was recorded at least ten times. The chain recombines TRBV18 with TRBJ2-3, with D unclear. V lost 3 bases, J lost 3 bases, and 13 bases lay in between. This CDR3 comprises 15 residues. Per germline, CDR1 KGHSH and CDR2 LQKENI. DNA of the CDR3: TGTGCCAGCTCACCGGGGTCCAAGTCAACAGATACGCAGTATTTT. Encoded protein: CASSPGSKSTDTQYF. Supplemented by reference TRBV18 and TRBJ2-3, the full variable domain reads NAGVMQNPRHLVRRRGQEARLRCSPMKGHSHVYWYRQLPEEGLKFMVYLQKENIIDESGMPKERFSAEFPKEGPSILRIQQVVRGDSAAYFCASSPGSKSTDTQYFGPGTRLTVL.

This clonotype was counted many times. The chain has TRBV25-1 and TRBJ2-1; the match to TRBD2 covers 9 bases. The V and J ends lost 4 bases and 2 bases, in that order; junction bases with no gene match: 3. The V gene's germline CDR1 is MGHDK and CDR2 SYGVNS. The CDR3 runs 15 residues. CDR3 residues: CASSGTSAAYNEQFF. Here the CDR3 DNA reads TGTGCCAGCAGTGGGACTAGCGCAGCCTACAATGAGCAGTTCTTC.

The genes are TRBV7-2 and TRBJ2-7, with D unresolved. This CDR3 spans 14 amino acids. The V end lost 1 base, the J end lost 3 bases, and 10 bases lay between the germline ends. Germline-derived CDR1 and CDR2 are SGHTA and FQGNSA. CDR3 nucleotide sequence: TGTGCCAGCAGCTTAGAGCCAGGCGTCTACGAGCAGTACTTC. Protein product: CASSLEPGVYEQYF.

This clonotype was counted many times. The V and J genes are TRBV5-1 and TRBJ2-1, with D possibly matching TRBD2 (6 bases). V was clipped by 2 bases and J by 2 bases, with 17 bases between them. The CDR3 runs to 17 residues. Per the germline V gene, CDR1 is SGHRS and CDR2 is YFSETQ. CDR3 in amino acids: CASSFSPWAGPYNEQFF. CDR3 coding DNA: TGCGCCAGCAGCTTTTCCCCATGGGCGGGACCCTACAATGAGCAGTTCTTC. Full variable domain (remainder filled in from reference TRBV5-1 and TRBJ2-1): KAGVTQTPRYLIKTRGQQVTLSCSPISGHRSVSWYQQTPGQGLQFLFEYFSETQRNKGNFPGRFSGRQFSNSRSEMNVSTLELGDSALYLCASSFSPWAGPYNEQFFGPGTRLTVL.

This clonotype was counted many times. Here the CDR3 DNA reads TGCAGCGTTGAATCCCCCGGGAACTATGGCTACACCTTC. Amino acid sequence: CSVESPGNYGYTF. V usage is TRBV29-1 and J usage is TRBJ1-2, with unresolved D. Germline V CDR1 and CDR2: SQVTM, ANQGSEA. The CDR3 consists of 13 residues. Trimming left V 2 bases short and J 2 bases short, with 9 bases between. Full variable domain (rest looked up from reference TRBV29-1 and TRBJ1-2): SAVISQKPSRDICQRGTSLTIQCQVDSQVTMMFWYRQQPGQSLTLIATANQGSEATYESGFVIDKFPISRPNLTFSTLTVSNMSPEDSSIYLCSVESPGNYGYTFGSGTRLTVV.

This clonotype showed up just a few times. The V and J genes are TRBV21-1 and TRBJ2-3. TRBV21-1 is tagged as a pseudogene. The CDR3 is 16 residues long. The CDR3 nucleotides are TGTGCCAGCAGCAAAGAGCGCCGACTCGGCACAGATACGCAGTATTTT. Encoded protein: CASSKERRLGTDTQYF.

This clonotype was recorded at least ten times. The V and J genes are TRBV6-5 and TRBJ2-1; 16 nucleotides match TRBD2. The V and J ends lost 2 bases and 8 bases, in that order; junction bases with no gene match: 6. The CDR3 is 17 residues long. Germline lookup yields CDR1 MNHEY and CDR2 SVGAGI. This CDR3 reads CASSYATGTSGRDEQFF. CDR3 nucleotide sequence: TGTGCCAGCAGTTACGCAACCGGGACTAGCGGGAGGGATGAGCAGTTCTTC.